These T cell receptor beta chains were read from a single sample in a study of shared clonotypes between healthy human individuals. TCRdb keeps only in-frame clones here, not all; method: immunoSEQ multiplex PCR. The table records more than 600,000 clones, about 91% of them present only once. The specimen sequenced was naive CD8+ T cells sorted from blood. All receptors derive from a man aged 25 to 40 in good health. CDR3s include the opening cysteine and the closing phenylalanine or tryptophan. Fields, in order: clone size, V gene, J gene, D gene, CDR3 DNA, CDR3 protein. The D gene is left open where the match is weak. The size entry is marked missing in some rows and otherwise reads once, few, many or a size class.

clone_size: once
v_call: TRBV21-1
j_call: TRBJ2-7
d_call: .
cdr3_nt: TGTGCCAGCAGCCCGGAAGGGGATTGTTCGGACGAGCAGTACTTC
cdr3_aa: CASSPEGDCSDEQYF

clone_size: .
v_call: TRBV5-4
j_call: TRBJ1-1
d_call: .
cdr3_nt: TGTGCCAGCAGCTCCCACAGCTCCCCTGAAGCTTTCTTT
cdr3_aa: CASSSHSSPEAFF

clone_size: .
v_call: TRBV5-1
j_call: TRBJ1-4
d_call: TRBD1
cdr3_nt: TGCGCCAGCAGCGAGCGGACCGGGACAGCTGCAACTAATGAAAAACTGTTTTTT
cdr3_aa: CASSERTGTAATNEKLFF

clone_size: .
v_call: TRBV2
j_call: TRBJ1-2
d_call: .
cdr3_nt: TGTGCCAGCAGTGAAGGGACTTCAACTAACTATGGCTACACCTTC
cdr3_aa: CASSEGTSTNYGYTF

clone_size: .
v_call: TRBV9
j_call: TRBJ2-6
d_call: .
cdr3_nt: TGTGCCAGCAGCGTAGGTTCCTCTGGGGCCAACGTCCTGACTTTC
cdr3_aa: CASSVGSSGANVLTF

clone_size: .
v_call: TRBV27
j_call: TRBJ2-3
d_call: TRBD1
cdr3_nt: TGTGCCAGCAGTCTATCTCCGGGACAGAGCACAGATACGCAGTATTTT
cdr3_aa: CASSLSPGQSTDTQYF

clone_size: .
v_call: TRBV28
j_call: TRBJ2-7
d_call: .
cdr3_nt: TGTGCCAGCAGCCGAAGTTACTACGAGCAGTACTTC
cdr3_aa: CASSRSYYEQYF

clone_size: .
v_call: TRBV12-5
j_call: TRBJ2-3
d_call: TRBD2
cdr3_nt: TGTGCTAGTGGTCAAGGGACTAGCGGGAGTATGGATACGCAGTATTTT
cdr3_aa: CASGQGTSGSMDTQYF

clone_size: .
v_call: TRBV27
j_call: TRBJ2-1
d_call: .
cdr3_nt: TGTGCCAGCGGATTGACTAGATACAATGAGCAGTTCTTC
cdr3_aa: CASGLTRYNEQFF

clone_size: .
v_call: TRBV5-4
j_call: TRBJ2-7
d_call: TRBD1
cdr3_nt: TGTGCCAGCAAATTGACCGGGACAGGTGCCTACGAGCAGTACTTC
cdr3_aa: CASKLTGTGAYEQYF

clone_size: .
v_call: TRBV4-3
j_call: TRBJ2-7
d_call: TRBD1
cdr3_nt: TGCGCCAGCAGCCAAGCGGACAGGGCGGGCTCCTACGAGCAGTACTTC
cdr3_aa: CASSQADRAGSYEQYF

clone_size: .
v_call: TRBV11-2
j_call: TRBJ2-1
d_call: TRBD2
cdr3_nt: TGTGCCAGCAGCTTAGGGACTAGCGGAGGGGGACCCTACAATGAGCAGTTCTTC
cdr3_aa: CASSLGTSGGGPYNEQFF

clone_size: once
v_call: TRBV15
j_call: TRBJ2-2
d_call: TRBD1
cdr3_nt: TGTGCCACCAGCAGATACGTTCCGGGACAGGGGAGTTTGCGCTCCACCGGGGAGCTGTTTTTT
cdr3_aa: CATSRYVPGQGSLRSTGELFF

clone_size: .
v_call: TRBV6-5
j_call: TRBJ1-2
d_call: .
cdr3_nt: TGTGCCAGCAGACCAGAGAACTATGGCTACACCTTC
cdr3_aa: CASRPENYGYTF

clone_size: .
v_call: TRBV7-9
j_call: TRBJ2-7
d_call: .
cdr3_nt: TGTGCCAGCAGCTTACCAGGAAATCCGATTGGGGAGCAGTACTTC
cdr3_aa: CASSLPGNPIGEQYF

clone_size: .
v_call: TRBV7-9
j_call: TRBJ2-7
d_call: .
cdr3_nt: TGTGCCAGCAGCTTAGCGGGAGTTTTCTACGAGCAGTACTTC
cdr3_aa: CASSLAGVFYEQYF

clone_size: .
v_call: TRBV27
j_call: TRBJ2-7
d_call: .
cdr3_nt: TGTGCCAGCAGTTTCGGGAGTTTATCCTACGAGCAGTACTTC
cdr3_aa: CASSFGSLSYEQYF

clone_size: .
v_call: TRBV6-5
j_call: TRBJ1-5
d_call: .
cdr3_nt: TGTGCCAGCAGGGCAGGGATAATGGTTCAGCCCCAGCATTTT
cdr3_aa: CASRAGIMVQPQHF

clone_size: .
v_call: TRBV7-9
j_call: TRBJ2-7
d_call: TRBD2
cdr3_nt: TGTGCCAGCAGCTTAGTAGCTAGCGGGACTGGCTACGAGCAGTACTTC
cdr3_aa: CASSLVASGTGYEQYF

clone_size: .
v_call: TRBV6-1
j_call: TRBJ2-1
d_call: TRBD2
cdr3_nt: TGTGCCAGCAGACTTCCGGGACTAGTCTACAATGAGCAGTTCTTC
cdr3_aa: CASRLPGLVYNEQFF

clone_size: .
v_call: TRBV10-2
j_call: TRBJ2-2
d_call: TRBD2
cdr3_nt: TGCGCCAGCAGTGAGTCCCCGGGAGGGAACACCGGGGAGCTGTTTTTT
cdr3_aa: CASSESPGGNTGELFF

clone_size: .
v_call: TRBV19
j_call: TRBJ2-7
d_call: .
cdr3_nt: TGTGCCAGTAGTACCCTCGGGGTCGGAGAGCAGTACTTC
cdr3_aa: CASSTLGVGEQYF

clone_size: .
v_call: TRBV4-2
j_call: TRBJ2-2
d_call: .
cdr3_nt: TGTGCCAGCAGCCCCCTCCTCACGAGGCAGAATAGGAACACCGGGGAGCTGTTTTTT
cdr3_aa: CASSPLLTRQNRNTGELFF

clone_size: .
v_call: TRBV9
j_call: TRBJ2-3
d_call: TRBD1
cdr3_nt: TGTGCCAGCAGCGTAGCGGGACAGGTCACAGATACGCAGTATTTT
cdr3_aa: CASSVAGQVTDTQYF

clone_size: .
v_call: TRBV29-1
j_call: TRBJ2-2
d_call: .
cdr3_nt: TGCAGCGTTGCCGGGGAAAACACCGGGGAGCTGTTTTTT
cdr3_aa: CSVAGENTGELFF

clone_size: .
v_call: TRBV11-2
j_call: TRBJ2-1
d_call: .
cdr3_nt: TGTGCCAGCAGTTATCAGGATTACAATGAGCAGTTCTTC
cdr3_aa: CASSYQDYNEQFF

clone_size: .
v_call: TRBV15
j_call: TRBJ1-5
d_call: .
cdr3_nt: TGTGCCACCAGCAGAGACAGGGCTGGCAATCAGCCCCAGCATTTT
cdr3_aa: CATSRDRAGNQPQHF

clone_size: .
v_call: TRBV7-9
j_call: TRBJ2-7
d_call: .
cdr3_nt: TGTGCCAGCAGCTTAGGGGACGCGCCTACCTACGAGCAGTACTTC
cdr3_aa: CASSLGDAPTYEQYF

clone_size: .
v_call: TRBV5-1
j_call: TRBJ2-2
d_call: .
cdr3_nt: TGCGCCAGCAACACTTGGCCTGGGGAGAACGCCGGGGAGCTGTTTTTT
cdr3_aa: CASNTWPGENAGELFF

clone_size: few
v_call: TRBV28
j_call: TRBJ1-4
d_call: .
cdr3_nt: TGTGCCAGCAGTTTATATGGGGCGGGGCGACGGGCAACTAATGAAAAACTGTTTTTT
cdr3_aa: CASSLYGAGRRATNEKLFF

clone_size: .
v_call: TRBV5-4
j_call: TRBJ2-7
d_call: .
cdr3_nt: TGTGCCAGCAGCTTGTCAAGCTCCTACGAGCAGTACTTC
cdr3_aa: CASSLSSSYEQYF

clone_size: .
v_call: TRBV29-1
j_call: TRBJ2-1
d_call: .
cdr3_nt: TGCAGCGTTGAAGGGGGAGCGGTTAGTGAGCAGTTCTTC
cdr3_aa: CSVEGGAVSEQFF

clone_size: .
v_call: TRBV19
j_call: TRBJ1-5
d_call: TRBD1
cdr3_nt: TGTGCCAGTAGTGCAGAACAGGGGCTAGATCAGCCCCAGCATTTT
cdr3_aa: CASSAEQGLDQPQHF

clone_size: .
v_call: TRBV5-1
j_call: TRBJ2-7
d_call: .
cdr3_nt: TGCGCCTCCAGAGGGGGACACTCCTACGAGCAGTACTTC
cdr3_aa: CASRGGHSYEQYF

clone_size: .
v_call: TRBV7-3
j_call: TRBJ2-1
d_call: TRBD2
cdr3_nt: TGTGCCAGCAGCTTACTGGCCCCTCTAGCGGGAGGGCCAAACAATGAGCAGTTCTTC
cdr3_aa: CASSLLAPLAGGPNNEQFF

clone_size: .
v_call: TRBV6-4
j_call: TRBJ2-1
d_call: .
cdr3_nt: TGTGCCAGCGCGCAAGTTCCCCGCCCTGTCGATGAGCAGTTCTTC
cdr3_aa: CASAQVPRPVDEQFF

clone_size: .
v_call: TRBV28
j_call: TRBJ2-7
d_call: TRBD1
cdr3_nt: TGTGCCAGCAGGCTACAGCCGGGACAGTACGAGCAGTACTTC
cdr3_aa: CASRLQPGQYEQYF

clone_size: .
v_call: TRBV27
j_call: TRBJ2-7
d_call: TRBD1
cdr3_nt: TGTGCCAGCAGTTGGGACAGGGGGAACGAGCAGTACTTC
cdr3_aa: CASSWDRGNEQYF

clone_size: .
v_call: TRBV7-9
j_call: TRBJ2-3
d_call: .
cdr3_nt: TGTGCCAGCAGCTTATCGACAGAAGATACGCAGTATTTT
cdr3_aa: CASSLSTEDTQYF

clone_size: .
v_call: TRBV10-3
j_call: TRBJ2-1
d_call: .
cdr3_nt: TGTGCCATCAGCGACGGCTCCTACAATGAGCAGTTCTTC
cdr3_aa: CAISDGSYNEQFF

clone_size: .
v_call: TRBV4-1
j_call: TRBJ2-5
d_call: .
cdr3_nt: TGCGCCAGCAGCCCTTACCTAGGGGCGCCGGAGACCCAGTACTTC
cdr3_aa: CASSPYLGAPETQYF

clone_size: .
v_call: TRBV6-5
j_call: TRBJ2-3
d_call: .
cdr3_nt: TGTGCCAGCAGTTATTCACTCAGGGGGGGGACAGATACGCAGTATTTT
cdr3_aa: CASSYSLRGGTDTQYF

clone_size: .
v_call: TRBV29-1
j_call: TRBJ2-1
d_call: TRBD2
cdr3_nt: TGCAGCGCCTTAGCCGGGACTAGCGGCGGGGGTGAGCAGTTCTTC
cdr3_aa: CSALAGTSGGGEQFF

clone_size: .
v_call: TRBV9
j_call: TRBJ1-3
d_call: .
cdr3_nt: TGTGCCAGCAGCGTAGGGGGACACCCGGCGGGCACCATATATTTT
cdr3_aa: CASSVGGHPAGTIYF

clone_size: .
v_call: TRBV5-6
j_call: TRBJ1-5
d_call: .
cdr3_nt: TGTGCCAGCAGCTTGGAAGGGCGGGATCAGCCCCAGCATTTT
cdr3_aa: CASSLEGRDQPQHF

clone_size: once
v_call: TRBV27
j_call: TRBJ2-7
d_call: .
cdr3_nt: TGTGCCAGCAGTTTAGGGCTCACCTACGAGCAGTACTTC
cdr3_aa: CASSLGLTYEQYF

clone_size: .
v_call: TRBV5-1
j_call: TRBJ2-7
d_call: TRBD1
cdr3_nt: TGCGCCAGCAGATTTCGGACAGGGAACGAGCAGTACTTC
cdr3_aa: CASRFRTGNEQYF

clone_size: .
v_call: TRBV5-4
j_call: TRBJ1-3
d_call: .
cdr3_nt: TGTGCCAGCAGCTTGGTCGGGCAGGGCTTAGAGGAAAACACCATATATTTT
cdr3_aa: CASSLVGQGLEENTIYF

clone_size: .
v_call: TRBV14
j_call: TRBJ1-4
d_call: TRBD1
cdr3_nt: TGTGCCAGCAGCCACCGCACAGGGGTTGATGAAAAACTGTTTTTT
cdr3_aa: CASSHRTGVDEKLFF

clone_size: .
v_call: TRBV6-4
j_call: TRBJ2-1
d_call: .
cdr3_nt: TGTGCCAGCAGTGCCTGGGACGGATTACCTAACAATGAGCAGTTCTTC
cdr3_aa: CASSAWDGLPNNEQFF

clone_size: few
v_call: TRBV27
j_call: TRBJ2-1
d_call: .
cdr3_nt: TGTGCCAGCAGTTGGGCCGGTGTGGGTCTCGATGAGCAGTTCTTC
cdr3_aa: CASSWAGVGLDEQFF

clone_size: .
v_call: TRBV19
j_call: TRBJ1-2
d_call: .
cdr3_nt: TGTGCCAGTAGTATAATTTTGGGGGACGCAGCTAACTATGGCTACACCTTC
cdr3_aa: CASSIILGDAANYGYTF

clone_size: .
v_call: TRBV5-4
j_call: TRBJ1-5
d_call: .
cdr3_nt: TGTGCCAGCAGCTTGGACTCCCAGCCCCAGCATTTT
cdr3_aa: CASSLDSQPQHF

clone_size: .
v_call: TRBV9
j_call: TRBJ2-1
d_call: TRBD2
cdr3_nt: TGTGCCAGCAGCGTGCGACTAGCGGGAGCCTACAATGAGCAGTTCTTC
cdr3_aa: CASSVRLAGAYNEQFF

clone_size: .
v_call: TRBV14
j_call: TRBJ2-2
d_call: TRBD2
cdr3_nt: TGTGCCAGCAGCCGGCCGGGACTAGCGGGAGATGCCGGGGAGCTGTTTTTT
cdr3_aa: CASSRPGLAGDAGELFF

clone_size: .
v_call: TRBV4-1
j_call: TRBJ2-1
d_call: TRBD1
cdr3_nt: TGCGCCAGCAGCCAATCCCTCCCGGGACAGAATAGCAGGGATGAGCAGTTCTTC
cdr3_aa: CASSQSLPGQNSRDEQFF

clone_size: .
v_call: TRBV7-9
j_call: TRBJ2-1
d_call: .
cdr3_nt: TGTGCCAGCAGCTTATTAACTAGGTCCTTTGGCAATGAGCAGTTCTTC
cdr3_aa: CASSLLTRSFGNEQFF

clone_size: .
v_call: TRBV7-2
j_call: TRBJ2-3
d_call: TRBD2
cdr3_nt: TGTGCCAGCAGCTTAGTAGTAGCGGGGCACACAGATACGCAGTATTTT
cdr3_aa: CASSLVVAGHTDTQYF

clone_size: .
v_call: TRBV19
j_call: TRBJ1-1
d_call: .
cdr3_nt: TGTGCCAGTTACCGGGAGGACACTGAAGCTTTCTTT
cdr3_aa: CASYREDTEAFF

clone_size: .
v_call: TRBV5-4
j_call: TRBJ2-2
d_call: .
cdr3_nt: TGTGCCAGCAGCTTAACGCCCGGGGAGCTGTTTTTT
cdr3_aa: CASSLTPGELFF